Following are 25 T cell receptor beta chains from one sample sequenced in a study of PD-L1 blockade in urothelial cancer. TCRdb's copy holds only in-frame clones and misses some; the assay was immunoSEQ multiplex PCR. The sample gives some 49,000 clones, 87% of which show up once; around 8% is in the top ten. Sample: PBMCs, taken around atezolizumab (anti-PD-L1) treatment. Receptor source: a man aged 55 to 69 with urothelial cancer.

This clone was seen only a few times. This chain links TRBV6-5 with TRBJ2-3, with D perhaps matching TRBD2 (5 bases). This CDR3 has 14 residues. The V gene's germline CDR1 is MNHEY and CDR2 SVGAGI. The germline V and J ends were trimmed by 5 bases and 4 bases, with 13 bases remaining between them. The chain's CDR3 is CASSPRRDSDTQYF. CDR3 DNA sequence: TGTGCCAGCAGTCCCAGACGGGATTCAGATACGCAGTATTTT.

This clone was observed once. V and J are TRBV30 and TRBJ2-3, with D perhaps TRBD2 (6 bases). Trimming shortened V by 2 bases and J by 6 bases, and 9 bases separated the two germline ends. CDR1 and CDR2 from the germline V gene are GTSNPN and SVGIG (reference sequence). This CDR3 comprises 12 residues. The CDR3 DNA follows: TGTGCCTGGAGTTTGGCGGGGGATACGCAGTATTTT. Amino acids: CAWSLAGDTQYF. The full variable domain, completed using reference TRBV30 and TRBJ2-3, is SQTIHQWPATLVQPVGSPLSLECTVEGTSNPNLYWYRQAAGRGLQLLFYSVGIGQISSEVPQNLSASRPQDRQFILSSKKLLLSDSGFYLCAWSLAGDTQYFGPGTRLTVL.

V usage is TRBV28 and J usage is TRBJ2-1; possible D gene TRBD1, 5 bases. Germline CDR1 is MDHEN and CDR2 is SYDVKM. The CDR3 runs 16 residues. V gave up 2 bases and J gave up 6 bases, with 17 bases separating them. Here the CDR3 reads CASSLAVQRRGNEQFF. The CDR3 DNA is TGTGCCAGCAGTTTAGCGGTCCAGAGAAGGGGCAATGAGCAGTTCTTC.

The rearrangement links TRBV7-9 to TRBJ2-5, with 10 bases matching TRBD2. Germline CDR1 is SEHNR and CDR2 is FQNEAQ (reference sequence). V gave up 6 bases and J gave up 2 bases; unmatched junction bases: 6. The CDR3 extends over 15 amino acids. The CDR3 spells CASRVAGGSQETQYF. The CDR3 region has the DNA TGTGCCAGCAGAGTAGCGGGGGGTTCTCAAGAGACCCAGTACTTC.

The rearrangement joins TRBV6-8 to TRBJ1-4; 8 bases agree with TRBD1. Germline loops: CDR1 MNHGY, CDR2 SAAAGT. The CDR3 contains 15 residues. Trimming cost V 1 base and J 8 bases; bases outside gene matches: 6. The CDR3 sequence is CASSYYRGNQEKLFF. CDR3 sequence (DNA): TGTGCCAGCAGTTACTACAGGGGGAACCAGGAAAAACTGTTTTTT.

The CDR3 region is CASSPGGRNQPQHF. The CDR3 nucleotides read TGTGCCAGCAGCCCAGGGGGTCGCAATCAGCCCCAGCATTTT. The J gene is TRBJ1-5, the V gene TRBV7-3, with 7 bases fitting TRBD1. The CDR3 totals 14 residues. The V gene end was trimmed by 5 bases and the J gene end by 2 bases; junction bases not matched to a gene: 3. From germline, CDR1 is SGHTA and CDR2 FQGTGA.

The chain combines TRBV6-5 with TRBJ2-7, with a possible D match to TRBD2 (6 bases). The germline V and J ends were trimmed by 6 bases and 2 bases, with 8 bases remaining between them. CDR3 length equals 12 residues. Germline V gene lookup returns CDR1 MNHEY and CDR2 SVGAGI. DNA for the CDR3: TGTGCCAGCAGGCGGGGACCCTACGAGCAGTACTTC. This translates into CASRRGPYEQYF.

This clone was counted at least ten times. The CDR3 here is CASSAQFSGNTIYF. The CDR3 bases are TGTGCCAGCAGTGCACAGTTCTCTGGAAACACCATATATTTT. V is TRBV2 and J is TRBJ1-3; D ambiguous. From germline, CDR1 is SNHLY and CDR2 FYNNEI. This CDR3 spans 14 amino acids. V was trimmed by 4 bases and J by 0 bases, leaving 7 bases between them.

In its sample, this clone was seen once. V usage is TRBV5-1 and J usage is TRBJ1-2; no clear D. The CDR3 runs 13 residues. Trimming took 7 bases from V and 2 from J, leaving 12 bases between them. CDR1 and CDR2 from the germline V gene are SGHRS and YFSETQ. The CDR3 loop is CASHPGENYGYTF. Written as DNA, the CDR3 is TGCGCCAGCCACCCCGGTGAAAACTATGGCTACACCTTC.

V is TRBV5-6 and J is TRBJ1-2, with a possible D match to TRBD1 (5 bases). The germline V and J ends were trimmed by 2 bases and 8 bases, with 16 bases remaining between them. The CDR3 is 14 residues long. CDR1 SGHDT and CDR2 YYEEEE come from the germline V gene. CDR3 loop: CASSFRGGLNGYTF. In DNA, the CDR3 is TGTGCCAGCAGCTTCCGGGGGGGATTGAACGGCTACACCTTC.

The chain recombines TRBV7-3 with TRBJ2-1, with TRBD2 matching over 9 bases. Germline V CDR1 and CDR2: SGHTA, FQGTGA. Trimming at V came to 2 bases and at J to 9 bases, leaving 5 bases not matched to a gene. CDR3 length: 14 residues. Here the CDR3 reads CASSLAGGPSEQFF. CDR3 nucleotide sequence: TGTGCCAGCAGCTTAGCGGGGGGGCCCAGTGAGCAGTTCTTC.

The gene calls are TRBV29-1 and TRBJ1-1, with D hard to call. The CDR3 length is 13 residues. The V gene lost 4 bases and the J gene lost 6 bases, with 15 bases spanning the gap. Germline V lookup: CDR1 SQVTM, CDR2 ANQGSEA. CDR3 in amino acids: CSVAVVRGAEAFF. CDR3 nucleotides: TGCAGCGTTGCCGTGGTAAGAGGAGCTGAAGCTTTCTTT. The whole variable domain, remainder taken from reference TRBV29-1 and TRBJ1-1, is SAVISQKPSRDICQRGTSLTIQCQVDSQVTMMFWYRQQPGQSLTLIATANQGSEATYESGFVIDKFPISRPNLTFSTLTVSNMSPEDSSIYLCSVAVVRGAEAFFGQGTRLTVV.

J is TRBJ1-4 and V is TRBV11-2, with a tentative D call TRBD1 (5 bases). Germline CDR1 reads SGHAT; CDR2 reads FQNNGV. This CDR3 region has 15 residues. The germline V and J ends were trimmed by 4 bases and 8 bases, with 17 bases remaining between them. This CDR3 reads CASSSDGTRGEKLFF. In nucleotides, the CDR3 is TGTGCCAGCAGCTCGGACGGGACTAGAGGAGAAAAACTGTTTTTT.

The chain links TRBV19 to TRBJ2-3, with 10 nucleotides matching TRBD2. With 5 bases clipped from V and 4 bases from J, the junction kept 9 bases outside the gene matches. Germline-derived CDR1 and CDR2 are LNHDA and SQIVND (reference sequence). This CDR3 has 16 amino acids. The CDR3 loop reads CASSLRLAGTSDTQYF. The CDR3 coding sequence is TGTGCCAGTAGTCTAAGACTAGCGGGCACCTCAGATACGCAGTATTTT.

The table lists this clone with a few counts. This sequence joins TRBV10-3 and TRBJ1-1; no clear D gene. CDR1 is ENHRY, CDR2 SYGVKD, per germline. Trimming shortened V by 8 bases and J by 2 bases, and 3 bases separated the two germline ends. There are 10 residues in the CDR3. The CDR3 is CAIGNTEAFF. The CDR3 nucleotides read TGTGCCATCGGCAACACTGAAGCTTTCTTT.

The rearrangement uses TRBV5-1 and TRBJ2-1, with TRBD1 matching 8 bases. The CDR3 has 17 residues. V lost 5 bases and J lost 0; bases outside the gene matches: 10. In germline, CDR1 is SGHRS, CDR2 YFSETQ. CDR3 in DNA: TGCGCCAGCAGTTCGATATACGGACAGGGCTCCTACAATGAGCAGTTCTTC. It yields the protein CASSSIYGQGSYNEQFF.

In nucleotides, the CDR3 is TGTGCCAGCAGCCCCCCCTTCAACTCCAATGAGCAGTTCTTC. It translates to CASSPPFNSNEQFF. This chain links TRBV11-2 with TRBJ2-1; D remains unclear. The length of the CDR3 is 14 residues. The V end lost 5 bases, the J end lost 6 bases, and 14 bases lay between the germline ends. Germline CDR1 reads SGHAT; CDR2 reads FQNNGV.

A single count supports this clone. CDR3 in amino acids: CASSEQGGRTDTQYF. CDR3 coding DNA: TGTGCCAGCAGTGAACAAGGGGGCCGGACAGATACGCAGTATTTT. The chain joins TRBV25-1 to TRBJ2-3; 7 bases are shared with TRBD1. The trim removed 2 bases at V and 3 bases at J, leaving 5 bases unmatched. CDR1 is MGHDK, CDR2 SYGVNS, per germline. The CDR3 covers 15 residues.

V usage is TRBV5-1 and J usage is TRBJ2-1; 7 nucleotides agree with TRBD2. This CDR3 has 15 residues. After removal of 1 base from V and 2 bases from J, the junction contained 3 bases not matched to a gene. CDR1 is SGHRS, CDR2 YFSETQ, per germline. This CDR3 reads CASSLLAGAYNEQFF. CDR3 nucleotide sequence: TGCGCCAGCAGCTTGTTGGCGGGGGCCTACAATGAGCAGTTCTTC.

The chain carries TRBV4-3 and TRBJ2-3, with 13 positions matching TRBD2. Germline-derived CDR1 and CDR2 are LGHNA and YSLEER. J lost 5 bases, V lost 0 bases, and 5 bases had no gene match. This CDR3 contains 17 residues. The CDR3 coding sequence is TGCGCCAGCAGCCAAGACCCCACTAGCGGGGGGGGAGATACGCAGTATTTT. This encodes CASSQDPTSGGGDTQYF.

V gene TRBV7-2 combines with J gene TRBJ2-5; D call uncertain. CDR3 length: 12 amino acids. V lost 6 bases and J 5 bases, leaving 10 bases between the germline ends. Germline assignment: CDR1 SGHTA and CDR2 FQGNSA. The CDR3 nucleotides read TGTGCCAGCAGGGCTTTCGGGGAGACCCAGTACTTC. Amino acid sequence: CASRAFGETQYF.

This sequence joins TRBV5-5 and TRBJ2-2; TRBD2 matches at 10 bases. The CDR3 totals 19 residues. V was clipped by 4 bases and J by 2 bases; unmatched bases: 14. CDR1 and CDR2 (germline): SGHKS, YYEKEE (reference sequence). CDR3 region: CASSEWRRLAGGNTGELFF. The CDR3 bases are TGTGCCAGCAGCGAATGGAGGAGGTTAGCGGGGGGAAACACCGGGGAGCTGTTTTTT. Looking up the rest from reference TRBV5-5 and TRBJ2-2 gives the full variable domain: DAGVTQSPTHLIKTRGQQVTLRCSPISGHKSVSWYQQVLGQGPQFIFQYYEKEERGRGNFPDRFSARQFPNYSSELNVNALLLGDSALYLCASSEWRRLAGGNTGELFFGEGSRLTVL.

The CDR3 coding sequence is TGCGCCAGCAGTCCACAGGGAAGCCGGGAGACCCAGTACTTC. Translation gives CASSPQGSRETQYF. The V gene is TRBV5-1, the J gene TRBJ2-5; maybe TRBD1 (6 bases). V lost 5 bases to trimming and J lost 5 bases, with 16 bases between them. Germline V CDR1 and CDR2: SGHRS, YFSETQ. The CDR3 runs 14 residues.

There are a few counts of this clone. The chain uses TRBV28 and TRBJ2-7; no definite D call. The CDR3 has 13 residues. CDR1 is MDHEN and CDR2 is SYDVKM in the germline V gene. Trimming stripped 3 bases from V and 3 bases from J, with 9 bases between. The chain's CDR3 is CASSFPENYEQYF. CDR3 coding DNA: TGTGCCAGCAGTTTCCCGGAGAACTACGAGCAGTACTTC.

The CDR3, as DNA: TGCGCCAGCAGCCCCCTGGGACTAGCGGGGGACGGCGGGGAGCTGTTTTTT. As protein: CASSPLGLAGDGGELFF. The rearrangement uses TRBV4-1 and TRBJ2-2, with TRBD2 matching 14 bases. Germline V gives CDR1 MGHRA, CDR2 YSYEKL. CDR3 size: 17 residues. V shed 4 bases and J 7 bases; nucleotides not matched to a gene: 8.